This entry lists 26 T cell receptor beta chains sequenced from one sample in a study of T cell repertoires in cytomegalovirus infection. TCRdb reprocessed the reads via MiXCR and lists one record per CDR3 protein. The table shows approximately 500,000 distinct CDR3 sequences, with about 15% occurring only once. Sequences were obtained from CD8+ T cells from PBMCs. Every receptor here comes from a human donor in good health (CMV status not recorded). Some clones in this sample may be carry-over from other donors' samples.

This clonotype has a count of ten or more. CDR3 amino acids: CASSLAGRNYGYTF. In DNA form, the CDR3 reads TGTGCCAGCAGTTTAGCGGGACGGAACTATGGCTACACCTTC. V and J are TRBV27 and TRBJ1-2; tentative D call: TRBD1 (5 bases). V was clipped by 2 bases and J by 2 bases, with 9 bases between them. Germline V lookup: CDR1 MNHEY, CDR2 SMNVEV (reference sequence). The CDR3 has 14 residues.

The V gene is TRBV5-6, the J gene TRBJ2-1; D perhaps matches TRBD1 (6 bases). The V and J ends lost 5 bases and 10 bases respectively, with 13 bases between them. This CDR3 contains 12 residues. Germline CDR1 SGHDT, CDR2 YYEEEE. The chain's CDR3 is CASSSGVGEQFF. In nucleotides, the CDR3 is TGTGCCAGCAGTTCAGGGGTAGGCGAGCAGTTCTTC.

At least ten counts were recorded for this clonotype. The chain couples TRBV12-3 or TRBV12-4 to TRBJ2-7; 11 positions agree with TRBD2. The CDR3 spans 15 residues. Germline trimming cut 7 bases from V and 3 bases from J; bases unmatched to any gene: 8. This CDR3 is CASTLRLAGLYEQYF. DNA for the CDR3: TGTGCCAGCACGCTAAGACTAGCGGGACTCTACGAGCAGTACTTC.

In its sample, this clonotype was seen many times. V gene TRBV11-2 combines with J gene TRBJ1-6, with unresolved D. Germline loops: CDR1 SGHAT, CDR2 FQNNGV. V lost 1 base and J 2 bases, leaving 6 bases between the germline ends. CDR3 size: 15 residues. The CDR3 spells CASSLGATYNSPLHF. CDR3 DNA sequence: TGTGCCAGCAGCTTAGGAGCTACCTATAATTCACCCCTCCACTTT.

This clonotype was seen repeatedly, ten times or more. The chain is built from TRBV7-2 and TRBJ1-1; D remains ambiguous. This CDR3 is 13 amino acids long. The V end was cut by 4 bases, the J end by 1 base, with 7 bases between. Germline V gives CDR1 SGHTA, CDR2 FQGNSA. CDR3 DNA: TGTGCCAGCAGCTATAGACAGAACACTGAAGCTTTCTTT. It is translated as CASSYRQNTEAFF.

This clonotype was recorded at least ten times. This chain connects TRBV20-1 to TRBJ2-5; possibly TRBD1 for D (6 bases). With 4 bases removed from V and 2 bases from J, the gap between germline ends came to 14 bases. The CDR3 contains 14 residues. In germline, CDR1 is DFQATT, CDR2 SNEGSKA (reference sequence). CDR3 region: CSATGWDKQETQYF. CDR3 nucleotides: TGCAGTGCTACCGGGTGGGACAAACAAGAGACCCAGTACTTC.

The table lists this clonotype with a few counts. This sequence joins TRBV10-3 and TRBJ2-7; a possible D gene is TRBD2 (5 bases). The V end lost 6 bases, the J end lost 0 bases, and 9 bases lay between the germline ends. Germline V lookup: CDR1 ENHRY, CDR2 SYGVKD. This CDR3 spans 13 amino acids. In DNA, the CDR3 is TGTGCCATCAGCCAGGACTCCTCCTACGAGCAGTACTTC. Translation gives CAISQDSSYEQYF.

The J gene is TRBJ2-7, the V gene TRBV20-1; D unresolved. The CDR3 contains 14 residues. V was shortened by 0 bases and J by 2 bases, with 11 bases between the two germline ends. CDR1 is DFQATT, CDR2 SNEGSKA, per germline (reference sequence). The CDR3 nucleotides read TGCAGTGCTAGAGATCAGGACCTTGCCTACGAGCAGTACTTC. Its translation: CSARDQDLAYEQYF.

The V gene is TRBV28, the J gene TRBJ2-1; 9 nucleotides align to TRBD1. Germline V gene data show CDR1 as MDHEN and CDR2 as SYDVKM. The CDR3 has 15 residues. Trimming cost V 5 bases and J 5 bases; bases outside gene matches: 7. The DNA for the CDR3 is TGTGCCAGCAGTGCTCCGGGACAGGGACACAATGAGCAGTTCTTC. As protein: CASSAPGQGHNEQFF.

On this clonotype: Sequence at one end of the junction differs from germline and may be a read error. V and J are TRBV28 and TRBJ1-3; D unclear. CDR3 length equals 15 residues. The germline V gene has CDR1 MDHEN and CDR2 SYDVKM. CDR3 residues: CASSLWQSSGNAIYF. In nucleotides, the CDR3 is TGTGCCAGCAGTTTATGGCAGAGCTCTGGAAACGCCATATATTTT.

J is TRBJ2-1 and V is TRBV28; 7 bases are shared with TRBD1. The CDR3 spans 16 residues. V shed 1 base, J shed 1 base, and the junction held 4 bases outside the gene matches. Germline V CDR1 and CDR2: MDHEN, SYDVKM. DNA for the CDR3: TGTGCCAGCAGTTTATTGACAGGGCCTTCCTACAATGAGCAGTTCTTC. Amino acid sequence: CASSLLTGPSYNEQFF. Full variable domain (outside the CDR3, taken from reference TRBV28 and TRBJ2-1): DVKVTQSSRYLVKRTGEKVFLECVQDMDHENMFWYRQDPGLGLRLIYFSYDVKMKEKGDIPEGYSVSREKKERFSLILESASTNQTSMYLCASSLLTGPSYNEQFFGPGTRLTVL.

In this sample, this clonotype turned up many times. The rearrangement links TRBV7-9 to TRBJ2-3, with no clear D. Germline CDR1 SEHNR, CDR2 FQNEAQ (reference sequence). The V and J ends lost 7 bases and 7 bases respectively, with 9 bases between them. This CDR3 has 11 amino acids. CDR3 region: CASILENTQYF. For the CDR3, the DNA is TGTGCCAGCATCCTGGAGAATACGCAGTATTTT.

This clonotype was counted ten times or more. This rearrangement joins TRBV28 to TRBJ2-4; D perhaps matches TRBD2 (7 bases). The CDR3 has 18 amino acids. Trimming left V 6 bases short and J 1 base short, with 22 bases between. Germline CDR1 and CDR2: MDHEN and SYDVKM. The CDR3 region has the DNA TGTGCCAGCAGCTTAAGGGGGGTAGCGGGTAGGGCCAAAAACATTCAGTACTTC. Translation: CASSLRGVAGRAKNIQYF. Full variable domain (missing parts from reference TRBV28 and TRBJ2-4): DVKVTQSSRYLVKRTGEKVFLECVQDMDHENMFWYRQDPGLGLRLIYFSYDVKMKEKGDIPEGYSVSREKKERFSLILESASTNQTSMYLCASSLRGVAGRAKNIQYFGAGTRLSVL.

This clonotype was seen only a few times. The rearrangement uses TRBV4-1 and TRBJ2-2; the match to TRBD1 covers 7 bases. The CDR3 extends over 16 amino acids. The germline CDR1 and CDR2 sequences are MGHRA and YSYEKL. V lost 5 bases to trimming and J lost 4 bases; unmatched junction nucleotides: 10. The CDR3: CASSFRDRALTGELFF. CDR3 nucleotide sequence: TGCGCCAGCAGCTTTAGAGACAGGGCGCTCACCGGGGAGCTGTTTTTT.

This rearrangement joins TRBV28 to TRBJ2-2, with a weak D call TRBD2 (6 bases). This CDR3 comprises 18 residues. Germline V CDR1 and CDR2: MDHEN, SYDVKM. The V end was cut by 5 bases, the J end by 2 bases, with 21 bases between. The CDR3 is CASSGMLGSSANTGELFF. CDR3 in DNA: TGTGCCAGCAGTGGGATGCTTGGGTCTAGCGCTAACACCGGGGAGCTGTTTTTT.

Many counts were recorded for this clonotype. The chain uses TRBV5-6 and TRBJ2-3, with 7 bases fitting TRBD1. The V segment lost 5 bases and the J segment 10 bases; nucleotides outside the gene matches: 13. The CDR3 loop spans 14 amino acids. Germline CDR1 is SGHDT and CDR2 is YYEEEE. For the CDR3, the DNA is TGTGCCAGCAGTGAACCACTGGACAGGCGGGCGCAGTATTTT. Its translation is CASSEPLDRRAQYF.

There are many counts of this clonotype. A junction boundary mismatches the germline segment, possibly from a read error. The V gene is TRBV7-9, the J gene TRBJ2-1; D is perhaps TRBD1 or TRBD2 (6 bases each). This CDR3 region has 15 residues. Germline V gene lookup returns CDR1 SEHNR and CDR2 FQNEAQ (reference sequence). The chain's CDR3 is CASSDGGKINNDQFF. Here the CDR3 DNA reads TGTGCCAGCAGCGACGGGGGCAAAATAAACAATGATCAGTTCTTC.

In this sample, this clonotype turned up many times. The chain couples TRBV10-3 to TRBJ2-6; D unclear. The CDR3 extends over 16 amino acids. V shed 2 bases and J shed 1 base, with 9 bases lying between them. CDR1 is ENHRY and CDR2 is SYGVKD in the germline V gene. The CDR3 reads CAISEPSNSGANVLTF. In DNA form, the CDR3 reads TGTGCCATCAGTGAGCCTAGTAATTCTGGGGCCAACGTCCTGACTTTC.

The sample holds many counts of this clonotype. The chain recombines TRBV6-1 with TRBJ2-4; the D is unclear. The germline V gene has CDR1 MNHNS and CDR2 SASEGT. The CDR3 has 15 amino acids. V was clipped by 5 bases and J by 0 bases, with 11 bases between them. The CDR3: CASSPPARAKNIQYF. The CDR3 nucleotides read TGTGCCAGCAGTCCCCCGGCCCGAGCCAAAAACATTCAGTACTTC.

This clonotype was found once. Being one base from a much bigger clone, this may be a read error. V is TRBV11-2 and J is TRBJ2-5; D unclear. This CDR3 is 13 amino acids long. In germline, CDR1 is SGHAT, CDR2 FQNNGV. Trimming shortened V by 7 bases and J by 7 bases, and 16 bases separated the two germline ends. Here the CDR3 reads CASTLGLAATQYF. CDR3 nucleotides: TGTGCCAGCACCCTAGGTCTGGCGGCGACCCAGTACTTC.

This clonotype was recorded at least ten times. This chain links TRBV7-9 with TRBJ2-1; D not resolved. Trimming took 4 bases from V and 2 from J, leaving 12 bases between them. CDR3 length equals 15 residues. Germline CDR1 SEHNR, CDR2 FQNEAQ (reference sequence). CDR3 amino acids: CASSSLSAAYNEQFF. The CDR3 coding sequence is TGTGCCAGCAGCTCCCTGAGTGCCGCCTACAATGAGCAGTTCTTC.

This chain joins TRBV2 and TRBJ2-6; D unresolved. Germline V lookup: CDR1 SNHLY, CDR2 FYNNEI. Trimming pared 6 bases from V and 0 bases from J, leaving 9 bases between. CDR3 length: 15 amino acids. Here the CDR3 reads CASRESLSGANVLTF. The CDR3 nucleotides read TGTGCCAGCAGGGAAAGTCTCTCTGGGGCCAACGTCCTGACTTTC.

The chain uses TRBV12-3 or TRBV12-4 and TRBJ2-4; TRBD1 might be the D (5 bases). The CDR3 sequence is 17 residues long. Trimming left V 4 bases short and J 1 base short, with 17 bases between. The CDR3 DNA follows: TGTGCCAGCAGTTGGGGCGCCTATAGGGATGCCAAAAACATTCAGTACTTC. It yields the protein CASSWGAYRDAKNIQYF.

The CDR3 spells CASSFGTSGSAEQYF. For the CDR3, the DNA is TGTGCCAGCAGCTTCGGGACTAGCGGGAGTGCCGAGCAGTACTTC. The chain couples TRBV5-6 to TRBJ2-7, with 14 bases fitting TRBD2. Trimming took 2 bases from V and 6 from J; bases not matched to a gene: 4. Per the germline V gene, CDR1 is SGHDT and CDR2 is YYEEEE. The CDR3 spans 15 residues.

This clonotype showed up many times. This chain joins TRBV12-3 or TRBV12-4 and TRBJ2-3; D remains unclear. CDR3 length: 12 amino acids. V lost 5 bases to trimming and J lost 6 bases, with 9 bases between them. CDR3 coding DNA: TGTGCCAGCAGTACCCGGGTGGATACGCAGTATTTT. This sequence encodes CASSTRVDTQYF.

The V and J genes are TRBV29-1 and TRBJ2-7; D unclear. CDR3 length: 13 residues. In germline, CDR1 is SQVTM, CDR2 ANQGSEA. V was pared by 3 bases and J by 5 bases, with 14 bases between. As DNA, the CDR3 is TGCAGCGTTGATTTGGGCGCCGAGGACGAGCAGTACTTC. Its translation: CSVDLGAEDEQYF.